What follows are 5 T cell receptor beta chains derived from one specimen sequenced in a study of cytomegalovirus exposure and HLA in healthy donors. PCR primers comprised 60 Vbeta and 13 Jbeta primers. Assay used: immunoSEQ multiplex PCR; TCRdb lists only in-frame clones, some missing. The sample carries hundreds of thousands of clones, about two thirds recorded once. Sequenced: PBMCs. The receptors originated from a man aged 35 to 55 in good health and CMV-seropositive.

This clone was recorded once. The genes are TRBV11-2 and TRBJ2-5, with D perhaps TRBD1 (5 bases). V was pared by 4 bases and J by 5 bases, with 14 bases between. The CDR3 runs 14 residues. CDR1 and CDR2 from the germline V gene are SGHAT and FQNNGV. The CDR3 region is CASSYNRPPETQYF. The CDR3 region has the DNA TGTGCCAGCAGCTATAACAGGCCGCCGGAGACCCAGTACTTC. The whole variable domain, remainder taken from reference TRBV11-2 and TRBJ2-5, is EAGVAQSPRYKIIEKRQSVAFWCNPISGHATLYWYQQILGQGPKLLIQFQNNGVVDDSQLPKDRFSAERLKGVDSTLKIQPAKLEDSAVYLCASSYNRPPETQYFGPGTRLLVL.

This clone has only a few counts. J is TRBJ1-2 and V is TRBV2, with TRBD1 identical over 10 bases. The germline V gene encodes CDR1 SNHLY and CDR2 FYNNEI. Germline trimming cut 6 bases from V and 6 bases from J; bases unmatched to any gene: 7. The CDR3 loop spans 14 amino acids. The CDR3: CASRNPGQGNGYTF. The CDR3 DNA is TGTGCCAGCAGAAACCCGGGACAGGGGAATGGCTACACCTTC.

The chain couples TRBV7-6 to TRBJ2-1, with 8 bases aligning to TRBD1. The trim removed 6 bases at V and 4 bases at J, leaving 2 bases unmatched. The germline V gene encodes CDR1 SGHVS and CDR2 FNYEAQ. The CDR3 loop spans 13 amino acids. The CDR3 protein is CASSRTGYNEQFF. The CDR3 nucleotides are TGTGCCAGCAGTCGGACAGGGTACAATGAGCAGTTCTTC.

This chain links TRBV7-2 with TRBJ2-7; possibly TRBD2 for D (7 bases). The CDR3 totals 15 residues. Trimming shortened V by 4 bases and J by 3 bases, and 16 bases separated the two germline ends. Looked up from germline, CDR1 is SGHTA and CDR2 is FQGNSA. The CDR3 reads CASSSERGAYYEQYF. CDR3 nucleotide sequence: TGTGCCAGCAGCTCCGAACGGGGGGCCTACTACGAGCAGTACTTC.

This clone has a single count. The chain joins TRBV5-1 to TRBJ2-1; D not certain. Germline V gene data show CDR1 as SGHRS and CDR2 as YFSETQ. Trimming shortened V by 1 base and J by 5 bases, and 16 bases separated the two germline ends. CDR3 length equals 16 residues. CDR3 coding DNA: TGCGCCAGCAGCTTGAGTCCGAACTTTCCCCACAATGAGCAGTTCTTC. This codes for CASSLSPNFPHNEQFF.